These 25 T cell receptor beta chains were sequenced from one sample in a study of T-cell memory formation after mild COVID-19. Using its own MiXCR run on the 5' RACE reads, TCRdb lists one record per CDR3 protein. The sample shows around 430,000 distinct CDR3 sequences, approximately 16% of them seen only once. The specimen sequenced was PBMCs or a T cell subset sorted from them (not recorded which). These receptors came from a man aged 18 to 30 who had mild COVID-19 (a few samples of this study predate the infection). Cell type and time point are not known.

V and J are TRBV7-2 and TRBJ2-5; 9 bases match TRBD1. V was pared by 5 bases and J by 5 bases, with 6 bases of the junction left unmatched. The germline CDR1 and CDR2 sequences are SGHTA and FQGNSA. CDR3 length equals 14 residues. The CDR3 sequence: CASSVIQGAETQYF. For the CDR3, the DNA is TGTGCCAGCAGCGTAATACAGGGGGCTGAGACCCAGTACTTC.

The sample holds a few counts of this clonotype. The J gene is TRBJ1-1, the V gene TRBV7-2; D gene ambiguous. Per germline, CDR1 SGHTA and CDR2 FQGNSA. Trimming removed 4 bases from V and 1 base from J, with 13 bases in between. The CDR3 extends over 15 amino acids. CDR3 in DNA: TGTGCCAGCAGCTCACCCGGTTGGGAGAACACTGAAGCTTTCTTT. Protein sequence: CASSSPGWENTEAFF.

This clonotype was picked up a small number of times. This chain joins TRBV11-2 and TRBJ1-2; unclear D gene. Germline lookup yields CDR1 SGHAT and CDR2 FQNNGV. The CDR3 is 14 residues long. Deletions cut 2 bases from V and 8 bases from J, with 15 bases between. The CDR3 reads CASSLPLVSGGYTF. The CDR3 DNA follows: TGTGCCAGCAGCTTACCATTAGTGTCCGGGGGCTACACCTTC.

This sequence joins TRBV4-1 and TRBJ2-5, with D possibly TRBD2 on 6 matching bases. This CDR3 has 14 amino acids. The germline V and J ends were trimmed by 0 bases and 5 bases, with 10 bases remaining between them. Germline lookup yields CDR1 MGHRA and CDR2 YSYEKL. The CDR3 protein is CASSQEWGRETQYF. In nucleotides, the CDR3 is TGCGCCAGCAGCCAAGAATGGGGGAGGGAGACCCAGTACTTC.

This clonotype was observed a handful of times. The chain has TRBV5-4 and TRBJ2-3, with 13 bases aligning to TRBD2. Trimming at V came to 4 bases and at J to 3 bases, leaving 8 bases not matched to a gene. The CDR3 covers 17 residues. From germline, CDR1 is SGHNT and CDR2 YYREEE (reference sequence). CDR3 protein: CASSAGTSGVRTDTQYF. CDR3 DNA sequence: TGTGCCAGCAGCGCCGGGACTAGCGGGGTGAGGACAGATACGCAGTATTTT.

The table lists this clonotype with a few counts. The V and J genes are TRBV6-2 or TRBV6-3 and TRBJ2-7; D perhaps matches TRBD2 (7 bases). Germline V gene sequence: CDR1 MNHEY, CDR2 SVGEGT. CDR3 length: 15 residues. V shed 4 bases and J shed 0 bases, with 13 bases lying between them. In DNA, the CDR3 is TGTGCCAGCAGTTGGGGGGGCCAAGCCTCCTACGAGCAGTACGTC. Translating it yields CASSWGGQASYEQYV.

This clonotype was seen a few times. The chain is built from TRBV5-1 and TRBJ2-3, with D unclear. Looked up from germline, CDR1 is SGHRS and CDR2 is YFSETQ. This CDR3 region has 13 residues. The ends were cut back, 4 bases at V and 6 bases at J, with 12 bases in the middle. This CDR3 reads CASSLTPPDTQYF. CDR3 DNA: TGCGCCAGCAGCCTGACTCCTCCGGATACGCAGTATTTT.

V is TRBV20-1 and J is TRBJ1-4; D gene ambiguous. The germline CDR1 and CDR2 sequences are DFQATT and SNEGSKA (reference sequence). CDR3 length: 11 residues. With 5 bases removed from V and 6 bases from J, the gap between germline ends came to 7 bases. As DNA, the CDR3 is TGCAGTGCTGGATTTTATGAAAAACTGTTTTTT. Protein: CSAGFYEKLFF.

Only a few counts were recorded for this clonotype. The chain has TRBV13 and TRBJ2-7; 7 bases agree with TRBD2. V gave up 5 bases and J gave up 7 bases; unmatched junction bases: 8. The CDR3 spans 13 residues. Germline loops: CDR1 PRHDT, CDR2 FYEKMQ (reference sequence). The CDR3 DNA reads TGTGCCAGCAGCCCTAGACTAGCAAGTGAGCAGTACTTC. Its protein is CASSPRLASEQYF.

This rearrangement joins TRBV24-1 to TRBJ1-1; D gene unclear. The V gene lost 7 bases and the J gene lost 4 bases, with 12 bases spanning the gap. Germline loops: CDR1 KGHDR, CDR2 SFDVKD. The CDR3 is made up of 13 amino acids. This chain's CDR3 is CATRVGSGTEAFF. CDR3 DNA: TGTGCCACCAGGGTAGGGTCCGGCACTGAAGCTTTCTTT.

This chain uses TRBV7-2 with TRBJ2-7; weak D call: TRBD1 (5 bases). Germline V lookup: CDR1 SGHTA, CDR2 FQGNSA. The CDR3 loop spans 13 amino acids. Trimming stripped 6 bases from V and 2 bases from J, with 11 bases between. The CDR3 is CASSDRQTYEQYF. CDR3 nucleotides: TGTGCCAGCAGTGATCGACAGACCTACGAGCAGTACTTC.

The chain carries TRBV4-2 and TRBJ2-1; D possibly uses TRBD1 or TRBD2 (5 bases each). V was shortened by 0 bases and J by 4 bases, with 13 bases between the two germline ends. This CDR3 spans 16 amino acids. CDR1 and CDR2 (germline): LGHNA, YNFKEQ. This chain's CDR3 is CASSQDPGAPYNEQFF. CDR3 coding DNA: TGTGCCAGCAGCCAAGACCCCGGGGCCCCTTACAATGAGCAGTTCTTC.

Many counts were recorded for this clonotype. CDR3 coding DNA: TGTGCCAGCAGCTTAGCGGCCAGAAAGCTGTTTTTT. The encoded protein is CASSLAARKLFF. J is TRBJ2-2 and V is TRBV7-9; no definite D call. V shed 0 bases and J shed 12 bases, with 8 bases lying between them. Germline loops: CDR1 SEHNR, CDR2 FQNEAQ (reference sequence). The CDR3 has 12 residues.

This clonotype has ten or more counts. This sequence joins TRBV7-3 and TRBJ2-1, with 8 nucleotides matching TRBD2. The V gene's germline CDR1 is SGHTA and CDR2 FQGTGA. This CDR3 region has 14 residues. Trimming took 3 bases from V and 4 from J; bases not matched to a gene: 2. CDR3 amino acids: CASSLGLDYNEQFF. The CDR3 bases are TGTGCCAGCAGCTTGGGACTAGATTACAATGAGCAGTTCTTC.

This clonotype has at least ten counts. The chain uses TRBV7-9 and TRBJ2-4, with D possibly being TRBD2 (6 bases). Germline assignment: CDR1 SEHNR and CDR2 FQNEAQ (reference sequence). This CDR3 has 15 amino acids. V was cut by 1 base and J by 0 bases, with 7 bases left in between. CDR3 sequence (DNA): TGTGCCAGCAGCTTAGGGGGACTAGCCAAAAACATTCAGTACTTC. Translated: CASSLGGLAKNIQYF.

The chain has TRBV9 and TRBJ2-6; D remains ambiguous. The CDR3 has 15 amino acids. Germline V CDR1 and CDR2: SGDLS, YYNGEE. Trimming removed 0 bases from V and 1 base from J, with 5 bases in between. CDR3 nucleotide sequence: TGTGCCAGCAGCGTAGGGAGATCTGGGGCCAACGTCCTGACTTTC. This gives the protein CASSVGRSGANVLTF. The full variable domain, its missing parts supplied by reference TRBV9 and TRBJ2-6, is DSGVTQTPKHLITATGQRVTLRCSPRSGDLSVYWYQQSLDQGLQFLIQYYNGEERAKGNILERFSAQQFPDLHSELNLSSLELGDSALYFCASSVGRSGANVLTFGAGSRLTVL.

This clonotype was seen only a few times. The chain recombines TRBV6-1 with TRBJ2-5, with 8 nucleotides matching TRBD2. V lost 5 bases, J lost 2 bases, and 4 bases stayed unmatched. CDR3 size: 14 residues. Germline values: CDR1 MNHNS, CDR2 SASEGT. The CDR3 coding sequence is TGTGCCAGCAGTACCCAGCGGGGGCAAGAGACCCAGTACTTC. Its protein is CASSTQRGQETQYF.

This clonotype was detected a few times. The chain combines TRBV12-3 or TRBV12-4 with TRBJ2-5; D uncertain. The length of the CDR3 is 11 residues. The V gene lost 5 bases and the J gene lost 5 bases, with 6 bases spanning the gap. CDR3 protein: CASSGVETQYF. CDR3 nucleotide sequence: TGTGCCAGCAGTGGGGTGGAGACCCAGTACTTC.

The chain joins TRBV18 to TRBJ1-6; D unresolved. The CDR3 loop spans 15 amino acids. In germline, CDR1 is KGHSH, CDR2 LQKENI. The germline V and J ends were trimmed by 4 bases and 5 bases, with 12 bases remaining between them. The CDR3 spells CASSLSSQNNSPLHF. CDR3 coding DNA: TGTGCCAGCTCACTGAGTTCCCAGAATAATTCACCCCTCCACTTT.

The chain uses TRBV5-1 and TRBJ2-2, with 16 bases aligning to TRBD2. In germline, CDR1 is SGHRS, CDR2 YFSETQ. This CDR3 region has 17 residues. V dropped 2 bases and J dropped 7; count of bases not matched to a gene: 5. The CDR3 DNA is TGCGCCAGCAGCTTCGGGACTAGCGGGGGGGCCGGCGGGGAGCTGTTTTTT. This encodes CASSFGTSGGAGGELFF.

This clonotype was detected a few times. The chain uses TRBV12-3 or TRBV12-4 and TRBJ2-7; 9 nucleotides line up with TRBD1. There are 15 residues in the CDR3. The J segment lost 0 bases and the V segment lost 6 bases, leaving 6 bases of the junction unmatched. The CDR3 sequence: CASSITGGSSYEQYF. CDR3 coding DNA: TGTGCCAGCAGCATCACAGGGGGCAGCTCCTACGAGCAGTACTTC.

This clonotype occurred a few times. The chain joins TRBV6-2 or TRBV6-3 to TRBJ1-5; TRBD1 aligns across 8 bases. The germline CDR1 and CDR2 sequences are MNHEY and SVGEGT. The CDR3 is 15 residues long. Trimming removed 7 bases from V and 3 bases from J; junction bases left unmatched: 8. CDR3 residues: CASTVGQVHNQPQHF. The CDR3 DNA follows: TGTGCCAGCACCGTGGGACAGGTTCACAATCAGCCCCAGCATTTT.

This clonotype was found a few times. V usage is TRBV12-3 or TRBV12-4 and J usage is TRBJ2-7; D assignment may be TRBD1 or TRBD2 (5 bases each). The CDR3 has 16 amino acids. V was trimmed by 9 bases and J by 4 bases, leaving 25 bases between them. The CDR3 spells CASSSGTRELSYEQYF. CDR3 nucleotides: TGTGCCAGTTCCTCTGGGACCAGGGAGCTATCGTACGAGCAGTACTTC.

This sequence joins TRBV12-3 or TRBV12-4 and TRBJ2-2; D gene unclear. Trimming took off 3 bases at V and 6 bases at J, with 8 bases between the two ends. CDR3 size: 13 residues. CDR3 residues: CASSFRQPGELFF. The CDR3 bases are TGTGCCAGCAGTTTCAGACAACCCGGGGAGCTGTTTTTT.

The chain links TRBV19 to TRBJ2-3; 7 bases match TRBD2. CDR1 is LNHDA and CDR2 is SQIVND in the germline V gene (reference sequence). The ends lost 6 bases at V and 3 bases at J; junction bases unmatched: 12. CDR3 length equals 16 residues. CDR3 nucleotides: TGTGCCAGTAGGCCATGGGCCGAGCGGGGTACAGATACGCAGTATTTT. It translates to CASRPWAERGTDTQYF. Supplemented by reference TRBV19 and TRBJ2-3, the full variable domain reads DGGITQSPKYLFRKEGQNVTLSCEQNLNHDAMYWYRQDPGQGLRLIYYSQIVNDFQKGDIAEGYSVSREKKESFPLTVTSAQKNPTAFYLCASRPWAERGTDTQYFGPGTRLTVL.